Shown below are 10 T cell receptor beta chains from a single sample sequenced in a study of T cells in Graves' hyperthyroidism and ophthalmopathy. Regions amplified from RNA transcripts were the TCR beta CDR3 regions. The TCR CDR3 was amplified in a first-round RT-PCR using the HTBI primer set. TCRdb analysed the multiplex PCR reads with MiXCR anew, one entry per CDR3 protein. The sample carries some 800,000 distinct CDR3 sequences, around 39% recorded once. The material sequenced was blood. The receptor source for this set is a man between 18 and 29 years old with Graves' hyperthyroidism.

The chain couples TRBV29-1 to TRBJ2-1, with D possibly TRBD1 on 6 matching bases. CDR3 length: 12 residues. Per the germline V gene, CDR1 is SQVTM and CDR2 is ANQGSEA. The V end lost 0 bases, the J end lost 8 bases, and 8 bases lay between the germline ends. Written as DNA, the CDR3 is TGCAGCGTTGAAGAACAGGGTTATGAGCAGTTCTTC. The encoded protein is CSVEEQGYEQFF.

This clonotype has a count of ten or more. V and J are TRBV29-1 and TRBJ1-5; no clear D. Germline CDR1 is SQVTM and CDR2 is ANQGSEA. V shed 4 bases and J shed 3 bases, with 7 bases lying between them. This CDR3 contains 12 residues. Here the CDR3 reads CSVGRDNQPQHF. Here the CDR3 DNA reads TGCAGCGTTGGAAGGGACAATCAGCCCCAGCATTTT.

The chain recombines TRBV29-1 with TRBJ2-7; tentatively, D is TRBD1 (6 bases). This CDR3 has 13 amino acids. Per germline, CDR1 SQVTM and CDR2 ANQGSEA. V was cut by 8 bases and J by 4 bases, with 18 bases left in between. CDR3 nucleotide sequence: TGCAGCATGAGAGGGGGACACGAGTACGAGCAGTACTTC. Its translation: CSMRGGHEYEQYF.

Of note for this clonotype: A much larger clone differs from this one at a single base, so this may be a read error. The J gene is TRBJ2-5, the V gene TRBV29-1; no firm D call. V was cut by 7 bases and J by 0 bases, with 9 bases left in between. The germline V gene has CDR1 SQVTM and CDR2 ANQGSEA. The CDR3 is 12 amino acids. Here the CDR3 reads CSAKPYQETQYF. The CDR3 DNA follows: TGCAGCGCCAAACCCTACCAAGAGACCCAGTACTTC.

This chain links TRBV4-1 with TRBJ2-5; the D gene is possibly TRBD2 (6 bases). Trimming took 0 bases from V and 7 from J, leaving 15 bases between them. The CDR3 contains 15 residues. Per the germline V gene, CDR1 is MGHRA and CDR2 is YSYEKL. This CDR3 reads CASSQESLARGTQYF. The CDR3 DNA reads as TGCGCCAGCAGCCAAGAGAGCCTAGCGAGGGGGACCCAGTACTTC.

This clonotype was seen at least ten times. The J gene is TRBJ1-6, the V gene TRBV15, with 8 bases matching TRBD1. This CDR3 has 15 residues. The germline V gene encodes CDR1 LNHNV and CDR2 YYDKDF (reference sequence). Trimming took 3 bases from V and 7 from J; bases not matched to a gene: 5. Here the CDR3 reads CATSRAGQGNSPLHF. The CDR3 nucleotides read TGTGCCACCAGCAGGGCCGGACAGGGAAATTCACCCCTCCACTTT.

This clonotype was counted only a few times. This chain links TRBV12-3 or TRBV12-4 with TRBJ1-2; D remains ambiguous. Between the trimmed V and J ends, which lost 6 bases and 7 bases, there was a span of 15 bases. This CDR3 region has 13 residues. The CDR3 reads CASSQNRRGGYTF. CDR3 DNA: TGTGCCAGCAGCCAAAACCGGCGGGGTGGCTACACCTTC.

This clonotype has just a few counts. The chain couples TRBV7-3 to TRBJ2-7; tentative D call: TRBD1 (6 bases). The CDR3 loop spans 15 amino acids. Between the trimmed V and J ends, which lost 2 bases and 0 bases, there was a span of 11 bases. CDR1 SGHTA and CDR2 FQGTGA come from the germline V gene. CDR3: CASSLGQSPSYEQYF. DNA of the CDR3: TGTGCCAGCAGCTTAGGACAGAGCCCCTCCTACGAGCAGTACTTC.

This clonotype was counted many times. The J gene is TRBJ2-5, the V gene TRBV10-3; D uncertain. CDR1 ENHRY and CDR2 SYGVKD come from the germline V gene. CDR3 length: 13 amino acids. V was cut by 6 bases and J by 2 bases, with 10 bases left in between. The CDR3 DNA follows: TGTGCCATCAGCGCGCAGTCGCAAGAGACCCAGTACTTC. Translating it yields CAISAQSQETQYF.

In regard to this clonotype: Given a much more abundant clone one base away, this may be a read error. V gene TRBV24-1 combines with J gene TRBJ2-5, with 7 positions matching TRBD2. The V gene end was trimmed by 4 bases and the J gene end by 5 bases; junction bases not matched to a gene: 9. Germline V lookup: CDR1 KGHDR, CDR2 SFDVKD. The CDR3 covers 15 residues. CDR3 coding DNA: TGTGCCACCAGTGACCGGGGGGATGCGCGGGAGACCCAGTACTTC. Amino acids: CATSDRGDARETQYF.